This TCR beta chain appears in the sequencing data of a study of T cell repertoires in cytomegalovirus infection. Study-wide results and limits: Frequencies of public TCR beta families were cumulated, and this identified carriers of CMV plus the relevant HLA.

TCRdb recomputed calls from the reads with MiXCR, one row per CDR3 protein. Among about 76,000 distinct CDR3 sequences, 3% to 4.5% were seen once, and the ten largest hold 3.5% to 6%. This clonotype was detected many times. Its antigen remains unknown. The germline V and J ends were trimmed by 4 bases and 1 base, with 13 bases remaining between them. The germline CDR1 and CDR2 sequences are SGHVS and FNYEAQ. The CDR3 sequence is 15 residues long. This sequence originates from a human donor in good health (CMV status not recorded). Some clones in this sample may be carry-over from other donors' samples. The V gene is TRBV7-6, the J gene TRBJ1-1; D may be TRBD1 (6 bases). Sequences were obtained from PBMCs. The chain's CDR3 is CASSSPPQGNTEAFF. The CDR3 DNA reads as TGTGCCAGCAGCTCCCCCCCACAGGGGAACACTGAAGCTTTCTTT.